This T cell receptor beta chain comes out of a study of CD8+CD57+ T cells in acquired aplastic anemia. The wider study: Mean yield of DNA from sorted CD4+ and CD8+ cells was 3.2 ug. Approximately 10 million reads were obtained on average for healthy donor CD4+ cells.

The study's findings and limits: About 29 CD8+ CDR3 sequences occurred in both the patients and the controls.

Genomic DNA, serving as template, underwent TCR beta VDJ and CDR3 profiling. MiXCR was run by TCRdb on the reads, yielding one entry per CDR3 protein. The sample has about 150,000 distinct CDR3 sequences; around two fifths are singletons. V was trimmed by 6 bases and J by 6 bases, leaving 14 bases between them. Germline values: CDR1 SNHLY, CDR2 FYNNEI. The CDR3 length is 13 residues. Details on this clonotype: Its specificity is unknown.

The chain combines TRBV2 with TRBJ1-2; D is unclear. The source is a human donor in good health, serving as a control. Sequenced: sorted CD4+, CD8+, or CD8+CD57+ T cells (not recorded which) from PBMCs. This CDR3 is CASRVMNGHGYTF. Written as DNA, the CDR3 is TGTGCCAGCAGGGTTATGAACGGCCATGGCTACACCTTC.